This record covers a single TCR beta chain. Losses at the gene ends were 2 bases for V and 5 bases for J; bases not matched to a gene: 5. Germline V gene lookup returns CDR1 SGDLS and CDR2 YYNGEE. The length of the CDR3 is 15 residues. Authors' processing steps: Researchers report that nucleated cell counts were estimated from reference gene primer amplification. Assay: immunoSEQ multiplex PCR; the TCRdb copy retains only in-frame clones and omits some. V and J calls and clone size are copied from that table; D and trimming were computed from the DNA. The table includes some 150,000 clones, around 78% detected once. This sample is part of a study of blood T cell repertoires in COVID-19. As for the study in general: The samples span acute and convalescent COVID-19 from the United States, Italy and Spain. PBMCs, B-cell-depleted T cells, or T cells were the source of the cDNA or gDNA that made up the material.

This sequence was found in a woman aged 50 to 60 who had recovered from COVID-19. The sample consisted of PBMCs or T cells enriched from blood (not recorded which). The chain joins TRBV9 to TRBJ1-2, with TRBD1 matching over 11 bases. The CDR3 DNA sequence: TGTGCCAGCAGCGTCGGACAGGGGGCGAGATATGGCTACACCTTC. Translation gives CASSVGQGARYGYTF.